This T cell receptor beta chain originates from a study of blood T cell repertoires in COVID-19. Study-wide context: Material from acute and convalescent COVID-19 was sourced from the United States, Italy and Spain. T cells, B-cell-depleted T cells, or PBMCs supplied cDNA or gDNA.

Authors' processing steps: The authors estimated nucleated cell counts from reference gene primer amplification. The data were produced by immunoSEQ multiplex PCR, yet TCRdb's version contains in-frame clones alone and is incomplete. The DNA gave D and trimming, while V, J and clone size come from that table. The table has about 180,000 clones, roughly 80% seen once. V dropped 2 bases and J dropped 0; count of bases not matched to a gene: 2. Germline CDR1 and CDR2: SGHNT and YYREEE (reference sequence). This CDR3 spans 16 amino acids. This TCR derives from a human donor in a cohort sampled during active COVID-19. The gene calls are TRBV5-4 and TRBJ2-1; TRBD2 matches at 10 bases. Sequencing was done on a sample of peripheral blood. CDR3 sequence: CASSFSGGASYNEQFF. The CDR3 nucleotides are TGTGCCAGCAGCTTCAGCGGGGGGGCCTCCTACAATGAGCAGTTCTTC.